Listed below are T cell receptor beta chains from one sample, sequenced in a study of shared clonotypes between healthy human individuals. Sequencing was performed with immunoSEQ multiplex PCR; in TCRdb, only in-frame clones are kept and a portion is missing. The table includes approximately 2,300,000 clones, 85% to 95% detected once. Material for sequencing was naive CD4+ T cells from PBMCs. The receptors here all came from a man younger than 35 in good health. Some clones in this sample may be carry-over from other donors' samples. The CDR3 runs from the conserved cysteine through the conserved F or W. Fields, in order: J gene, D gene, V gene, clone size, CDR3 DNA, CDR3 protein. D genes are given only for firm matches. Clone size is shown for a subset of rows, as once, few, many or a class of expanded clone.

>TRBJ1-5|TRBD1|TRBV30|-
TGTGCCTGGAGCCGAGGACAGGGGGCAGGTCAGCCCCAGCATTTT
CAWSRGQGAGQPQHF
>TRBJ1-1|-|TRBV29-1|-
TGCAGCGTTGTCGGTGGAACTGAAGCTTTCTTT
CSVVGGTEAFF
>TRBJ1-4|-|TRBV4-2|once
TGTGCCAGCAGCCAAATGGGGGGATCCTTTGAAAAACTGTTTTTT
CASSQMGGSFEKLFF
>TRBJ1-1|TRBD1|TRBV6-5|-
TGTGCCAGCAGGCCAGACAGGGCGGGTACTGAAGCTTTCTTT
CASRPDRAGTEAFF
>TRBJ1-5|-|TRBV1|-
TGCACCAGCAGCCCCGGGGCCAACAATCAGCCCCAGCATTTT
CTSSPGANNQPQHF
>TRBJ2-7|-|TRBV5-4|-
TGTGCCAGCAGCAACTACTACGAGCAGTACTTC
CASSNYYEQYF
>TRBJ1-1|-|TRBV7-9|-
TGTGCCAGCAGCTCCCTAAGGGCCACTGAAGCTTTCTTT
CASSSLRATEAFF
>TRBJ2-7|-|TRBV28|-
TGTGCCAGCAGTTCCACTAGGCGGAACTACGAGCAGTACTTC
CASSSTRRNYEQYF
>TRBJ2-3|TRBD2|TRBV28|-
TGTGCCAGCAGTTCAAGCGGGAGAAGGGCAGATACGCAGTATTTT
CASSSSGRRADTQYF
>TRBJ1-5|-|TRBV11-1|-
TGTGCCAGCAGCTTGGGGCCCAATCAGCCCCAGCATTTT
CASSLGPNQPQHF
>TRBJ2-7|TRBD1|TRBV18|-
TGTGCCAGCTCACCACCGGGTTCTACAGGGGGGGAGCAGTACTTC
CASSPPGSTGGEQYF
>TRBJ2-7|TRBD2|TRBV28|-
TGTGCCAGCAGTTTATCGAGAGCGGGAGGGTACGAGCAGTACTTC
CASSLSRAGGYEQYF
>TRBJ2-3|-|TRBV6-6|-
TGTGCCAGCAGTTACTCGAGGGATGGCGGGCCGGCTACGCAGTATTTT
CASSYSRDGGPATQYF
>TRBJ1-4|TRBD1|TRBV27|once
TGTGCCGGACTCCGCGACAGGGGCGATGAAAAACTGTTTTTT
CAGLRDRGDEKLFF
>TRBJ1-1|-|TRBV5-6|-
TGTGCCAGCAGCACGGAACGGAGGGACACTGAAGCTTTCTTT
CASSTERRDTEAFF
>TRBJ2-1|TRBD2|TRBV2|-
TGTGCCAGCAGTGAACTTGCTGGCACTAGCGGGGCCGGCAATGAGCAGTTCTTC
CASSELAGTSGAGNEQFF